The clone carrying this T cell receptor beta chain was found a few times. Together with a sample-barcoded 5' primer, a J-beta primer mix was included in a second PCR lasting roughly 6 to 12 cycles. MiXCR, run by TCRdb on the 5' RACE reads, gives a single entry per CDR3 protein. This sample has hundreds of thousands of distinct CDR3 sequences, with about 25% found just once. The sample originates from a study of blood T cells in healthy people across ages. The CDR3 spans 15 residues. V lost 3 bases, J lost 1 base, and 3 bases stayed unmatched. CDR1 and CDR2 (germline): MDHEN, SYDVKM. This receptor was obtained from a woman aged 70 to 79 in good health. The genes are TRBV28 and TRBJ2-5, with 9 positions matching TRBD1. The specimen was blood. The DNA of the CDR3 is TGTGCCAGCAGTTTGGACAGGGGCACCCAAGAGACCCAGTACTTC. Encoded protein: CASSLDRGTQETQYF.